This T cell receptor beta chain was captured in a study of T cells after posttransplantation cyclophosphamide. The related graft donor's blood sample was taken on the day of bone marrow donation. Measured with immunoSEQ multiplex PCR; TCRdb has only the in-frame clones, and not every one. This set yields more than 25,000 clones and no singletons; the top ten hold roughly 1.5%. The CDR3 length is 14 residues. From germline, CDR1 is MNHNY and CDR2 SVGAGI (reference sequence). V lost 8 bases to trimming and J lost 1 base; unmatched junction nucleotides: 5. This clone was counted many times. Its antigen remains unknown. Study observations and caveats: Blood and skin or GI T cell repertoires showed limited TRB overlap. Donor CD8+ memory clones often dominated recipient blood repertoires at later times. Recipient CMV seropositivity and CMV reactivation strongly tracked TRB clonality.

The V and J genes are TRBV6-6 and TRBJ1-5; 7 nucleotides match TRBD1. The sequence derives from a man aged 50 to 60 in good health, CMV-negative, and a related stem cell transplant donor. The sequenced sample consisted of PBMCs. The CDR3 region is CASRDRGSNQPQHF. In nucleotides, the CDR3 is TGTGCCAGCCGGGACAGAGGCAGCAATCAGCCCCAGCATTTT.